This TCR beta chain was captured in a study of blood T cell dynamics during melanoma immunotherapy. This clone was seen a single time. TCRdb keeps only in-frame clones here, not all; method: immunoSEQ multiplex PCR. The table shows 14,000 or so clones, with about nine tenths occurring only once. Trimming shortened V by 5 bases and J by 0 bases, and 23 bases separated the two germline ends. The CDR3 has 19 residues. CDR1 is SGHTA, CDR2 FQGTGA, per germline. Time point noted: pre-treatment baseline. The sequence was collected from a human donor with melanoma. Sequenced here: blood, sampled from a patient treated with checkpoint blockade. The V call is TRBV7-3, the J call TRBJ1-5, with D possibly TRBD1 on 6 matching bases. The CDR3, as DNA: TGTGCCAGCAGCGCGGCCTCAGGTGGGGGCACCCATAGCAATCAGCCCCAGCATTTT. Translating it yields CASSAASGGGTHSNQPQHF.